Below, one T cell receptor (beta chain) is given with its context. Trimming shortened V by 2 bases and J by 8 bases, and 15 bases separated the two germline ends. Germline V gives CDR1 SNHLY, CDR2 FYNNEI. The CDR3 extends over 14 amino acids. This sample is part of a study of blood T cell repertoires in COVID-19. Study-level information: Both acute and convalescent COVID-19 samples were obtained from the United States, Italy and Spain.

Cohort 3 donors counted as recovered after two negative PCRs, clearance, or resolved symptoms. The assay was immunoSEQ multiplex PCR, and TCRdb's table has in-frame clones only and misses some. The sample records fewer than 500,000 clones, roughly nine tenths being singletons. This TCR was recovered from a woman between 18 and 29 years old who had recovered from COVID-19. The sequenced sample consisted of PBMCs or T cells enriched from blood (not recorded which). This chain links TRBV2 with TRBJ1-2, with D perhaps TRBD1 (5 bases). The CDR3 reads CASSELREGPGYTF. CDR3 nucleotide sequence: TGTGCCAGCAGTGAATTGAGGGAGGGGCCAGGCTACACCTTC.